This T cell receptor beta chain was retrieved from a study of blood T cell repertoires in COVID-19. Germline V gives CDR1 SGHTA, CDR2 FQGNSA. The CDR3 extends over 14 amino acids. The V end lost 1 base, the J end lost 1 base, and 8 bases lay between the germline ends. Some clones are missing from TCRdb's copy, which holds only in-frame ones; the method was immunoSEQ multiplex PCR. This sample carries approximately 240,000 clones, around nine tenths of them seen once, and the ten largest clones take around 1.8%. This clonotype originated in a woman aged 18-30 years who had recovered from COVID-19. The chain employs TRBV7-2 and TRBJ2-7, with D perhaps TRBD1 (6 bases). Sequencing was carried out using PBMCs or T cells enriched from blood (not recorded which). The CDR3 here is CASSLGGGSYEQYF. CDR3 DNA: TGTGCCAGCAGCTTAGGAGGGGGTTCCTACGAGCAGTACTTC.